These 15 T cell receptor beta chains share one sample of origin, sequenced in a study of T cell responses to AZD1222 COVID-19 vaccine (dated by TCRdb to about 2021). According to the study, the label for this sample's time point signals: baseline before first vaccination. The library was prepared using the immunoSEQ multiplex PCR assay. TCRdb provides this immuneACCESS table in a form limited to in-frame rearrangements. Some clones are lacking; in checked studies, under half of them reflect an unresolved V gene, and why the rest are absent is not known. The sample yields some 150,000 clones; approximately 88% were counted once. Roughly 2.1% of the sample is taken by the ten largest. The sequences come from peripheral blood, collected on day 0 of AZD1222 vaccination. These receptors all stem from an adult in good health.

The rearrangement links TRBV10-3 to TRBJ1-2; 9 bases map to TRBD1. Germline CDR1 reads ENHRY; CDR2 reads SYGVKD. The CDR3 contains 15 residues. V lost 0 bases and J lost 6; bases outside the gene matches: 5. The CDR3 protein is CAISESGGTGHGYTF. The DNA for the CDR3 is TGTGCCATCAGTGAGTCGGGAGGGACAGGGCATGGCTACACCTTC.

The gene calls are TRBV12-3 or TRBV12-4 and TRBJ1-6; a weak D match, TRBD1 (6 bases). The CDR3 covers 12 residues. Trimming cost V 10 bases and J 8 bases, with 12 bases left between them. CDR3 nucleotides: TGTGCCACCAAGGGGGAACATTCACCCCTCCACTTT. Residues: CATKGEHSPLHF.

The rearrangement links TRBV27 to TRBJ1-5; unclear D gene. The CDR3 is 13 residues long. V was trimmed by 5 bases and J by 2 bases, leaving 7 bases between them. Germline V gene sequence: CDR1 MNHEY, CDR2 SMNVEV (reference sequence). The CDR3 sequence is CASSEGRNQPQHF. CDR3 sequence (DNA): TGTGCCAGCAGTGAAGGTCGCAATCAGCCCCAGCATTTT.

The chain combines TRBV12-3 or TRBV12-4 with TRBJ1-1; D is ambiguous. The CDR3 length is 13 residues. Trimming took 3 bases from V and 9 from J, leaving 14 bases between them. CDR3 bases: TGTGCCAGCAGTTTTCGTGGGGTGGAGAAAGCTTTCTTT. Translated, it gives CASSFRGVEKAFF.

V and J are TRBV10-2 and TRBJ2-1; 8 nucleotides line up with TRBD2. Germline loops: CDR1 WSHSY, CDR2 SAAADI. The CDR3 totals 16 residues. V lost 4 bases to trimming and J lost 9 bases; unmatched junction nucleotides: 14. The CDR3 nucleotides read TGCGCCAGCAGTGTTTTAGCGGGACGGCTGCCAGGTGAGCAGTTCTTC. Translation gives CASSVLAGRLPGEQFF.

This chain uses TRBV12-3 or TRBV12-4 with TRBJ1-6; D uncertain. Trimming removed 2 bases at V and 10 bases at J, with 6 bases between. CDR3 length equals 12 residues. The DNA for the CDR3 is TGTGCCAGCAGTTTATGGGCATCACCCCTCCACTTT. Translating gives CASSLWASPLHF.

For the CDR3, the DNA is TGTGCCAGCAGTCCCGCGGACAGGCAAGGAAACACCATATATTTT. This sequence encodes CASSPADRQGNTIYF. The chain uses TRBV2 and TRBJ1-3, with 7 positions matching TRBD1. CDR1 is SNHLY and CDR2 is FYNNEI in the germline V gene. The ends lost 5 bases at V and 4 bases at J; junction bases unmatched: 8. CDR3 length: 15 residues.

The chain links TRBV5-1 to TRBJ2-3; 10 nucleotides line up with TRBD1. In germline, CDR1 is SGHRS, CDR2 YFSETQ. The CDR3 extends over 13 amino acids. The V gene end was trimmed by 6 bases and the J gene end by 7 bases; junction bases not matched to a gene: 5. CDR3 nucleotides: TGCGCCAGCACGACAGGGGGCATGTATACGCAGTATTTT. This translates into CASTTGGMYTQYF.

This clone was recorded a few times. This rearrangement joins TRBV28 to TRBJ1-1, with D unresolved. Germline V CDR1 and CDR2: MDHEN, SYDVKM. The CDR3 is 14 residues long. V lost 4 bases and J 3 bases, leaving 12 bases between the germline ends. CDR3 sequence: CASSSHRADTEAFF. The CDR3, as DNA: TGTGCCAGCAGTTCCCACCGGGCTGACACTGAAGCTTTCTTT.

V gene TRBV7-2 combines with J gene TRBJ2-2; D is possibly TRBD2 (5 bases). V was shortened by 2 bases and J by 7 bases, with 8 bases between the two germline ends. There are 13 residues in the CDR3. Per the germline V gene, CDR1 is SGHTA and CDR2 is FQGNSA. CDR3 loop: CASSLRGGGELFF. For the CDR3, the DNA is TGTGCCAGCAGCTTAAGAGGAGGCGGGGAGCTGTTTTTT.

The chain couples TRBV5-4 to TRBJ2-3; 7 bases are a match to TRBD1. The CDR3 sequence is 13 residues long. Germline V gene lookup returns CDR1 SGHNT and CDR2 YYREEE (reference sequence). J gave up 5 bases and V 3 bases, and 3 bases lay outside the gene matches. The CDR3 region has the DNA TGTGCCAGCAGCTCAGGACAGGTAGATACGCAGTATTTT. Its protein is CASSSGQVDTQYF.

This clone has just a few counts. The CDR3 nucleotides are TGCGCCAGCAGATATGCAACCGGGACTAGAAGCCCCTACGAGCAGTACTTC. This gives the protein CASRYATGTRSPYEQYF. The rearrangement uses TRBV5-1 and TRBJ2-7; 8 bases fit TRBD2. The germline V gene has CDR1 SGHRS and CDR2 YFSETQ. The CDR3 runs to 17 residues. V lost 5 bases and J lost 2; bases outside the gene matches: 15.

The chain has TRBV5-1 and TRBJ2-1; the D gene is possibly TRBD1 (6 bases). Trimming pared 4 bases from V and 4 bases from J, leaving 12 bases between. This CDR3 is 14 amino acids long. The germline V gene encodes CDR1 SGHRS and CDR2 YFSETQ. Written as DNA, the CDR3 is TGCGCCAGCAGCCAGGTAGGGGGTTACAATGAGCAGTTCTTC. This translates into CASSQVGGYNEQFF.

This chain uses TRBV5-6 with TRBJ1-2, with D uncertain. V lost 2 bases to trimming and J lost 4 bases, with 9 bases between them. Germline CDR1 is SGHDT and CDR2 is YYEEEE. The CDR3 extends over 13 amino acids. This chain's CDR3 is CASSFGGFYGYTF. CDR3 DNA: TGTGCCAGCAGCTTCGGCGGGTTCTATGGCTACACCTTC. Drawing the rest from reference TRBV5-6 and TRBJ1-2, the complete variable domain is DAGVTQSPTHLIKTRGQQVTLRCSPKSGHDTVSWYQQALGQGPQFIFQYYEEEERQRGNFPDRFSGHQFPNYSSELNVNALLLGDSALYLCASSFGGFYGYTFGSGTRLTVV.

The J gene is TRBJ2-3, the V gene TRBV5-4; no clear D gene. Germline assignment: CDR1 SGHNT and CDR2 YYREEE (reference sequence). The CDR3 is made up of 15 amino acids. Trimming removed 0 bases from V and 4 bases from J, with 12 bases in between. CDR3 DNA sequence: TGTGCCAGCAGCTTGGGGCGGCTCAACGCAGATACGCAGTATTTT. It translates to CASSLGRLNADTQYF.